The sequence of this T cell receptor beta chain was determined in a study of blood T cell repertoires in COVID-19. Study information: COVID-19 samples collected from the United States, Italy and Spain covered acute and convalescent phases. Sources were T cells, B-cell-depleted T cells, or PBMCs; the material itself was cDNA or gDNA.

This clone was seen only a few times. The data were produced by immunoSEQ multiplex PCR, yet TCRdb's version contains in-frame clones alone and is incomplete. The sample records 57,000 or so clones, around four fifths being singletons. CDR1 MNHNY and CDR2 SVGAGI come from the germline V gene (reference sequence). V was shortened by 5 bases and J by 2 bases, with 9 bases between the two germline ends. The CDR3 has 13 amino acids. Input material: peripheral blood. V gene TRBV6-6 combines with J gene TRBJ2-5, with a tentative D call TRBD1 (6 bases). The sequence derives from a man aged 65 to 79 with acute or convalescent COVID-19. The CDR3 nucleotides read TGTGCCAGCAGTAGCCAGGGGCAAGAGACCCAGTACTTC. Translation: CASSSQGQETQYF.